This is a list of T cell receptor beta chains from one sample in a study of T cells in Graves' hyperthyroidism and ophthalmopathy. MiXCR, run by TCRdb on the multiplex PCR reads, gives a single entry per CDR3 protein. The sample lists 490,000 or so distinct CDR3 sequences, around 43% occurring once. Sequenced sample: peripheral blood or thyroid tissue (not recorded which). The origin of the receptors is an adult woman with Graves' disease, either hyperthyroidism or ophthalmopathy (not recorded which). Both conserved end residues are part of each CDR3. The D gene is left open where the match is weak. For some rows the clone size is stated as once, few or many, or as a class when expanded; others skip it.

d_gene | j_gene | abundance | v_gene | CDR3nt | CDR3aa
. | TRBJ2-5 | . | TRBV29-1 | TGCACCACGGGTGGGAGTATGCAAGAGACCCAGTACTTC | CTTGGSMQETQYF
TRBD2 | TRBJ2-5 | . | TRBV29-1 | TGCAGCGTTGGCTTAGCGGGGGGGCGGGAGACCCAGTACTTC | CSVGLAGGRETQYF
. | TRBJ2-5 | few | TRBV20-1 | TGCAGTGCTGGTCGAGGGCGGGAGACCCAGTACTTC | CSAGRGRETQYF
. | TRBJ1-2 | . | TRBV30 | TGTGCCTGGAGTGTACGGTTGAGGGGGGCCGTTAGCTACACCTTC | CAWSVRLRGAVSYTF
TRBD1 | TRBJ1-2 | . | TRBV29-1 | TGCAGCGATCTGGGACAGGGGGACTATGGCTACACCTTC | CSDLGQGDYGYTF
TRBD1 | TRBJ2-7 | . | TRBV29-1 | TGCAGCGTTGAAGTTTGGGGACAGGGGGCCTACGAGCAGTACTTC | CSVEVWGQGAYEQYF
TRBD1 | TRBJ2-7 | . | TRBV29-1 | TGCAGCGTTGACAGGGGGCAGGAGCAGTACTTC | CSVDRGQEQYF
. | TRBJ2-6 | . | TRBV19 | TGTGCCAGCAGTTTGGACAGCTCTGGGGCCAACGTCCTGACTTTC | CASSLDSSGANVLTF
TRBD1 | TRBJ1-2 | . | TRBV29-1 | TGCAGCGTTACGGGACAGGGGGCTAACTATGGCTACACCTTC | CSVTGQGANYGYTF
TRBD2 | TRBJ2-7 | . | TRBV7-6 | TGTGCCAGCAGCCACGGGACTAGTCCCTACGAGCAGTACTTC | CASSHGTSPYEQYF
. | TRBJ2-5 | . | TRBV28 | TGTGCCAGCTCAGCCGGGAGTCAAGAGACCCAGTACTTC | CASSAGSQETQYF
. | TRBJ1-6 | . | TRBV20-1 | TGCAGTGCTTGGCCCGGGGAGATTTCACCCCTCCACTTT | CSAWPGEISPLHF
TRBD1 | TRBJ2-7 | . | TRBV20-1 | TGCAGTGCCTGGGACAGGGGCAACGAGCAGTACTTC | CSAWDRGNEQYF
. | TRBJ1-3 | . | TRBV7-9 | TGTGCCAGCAGCTTATTACATAAGGCTGGAAACACCATATATTTT | CASSLLHKAGNTIYF
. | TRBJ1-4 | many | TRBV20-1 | TGCGCCGGGGACAATGCTAATGAAAAACTGTTTTTT | CAGDNANEKLFF
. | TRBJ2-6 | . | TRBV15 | TGTGCCACCAGCAGAGATTTTAACACCTACTCTGGGGCCAACGTCCTGACTTTC | CATSRDFNTYSGANVLTF
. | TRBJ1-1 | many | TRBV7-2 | TGTGCCAGCAGCTCCCGGATGGACACTGAAGCTTTCTTT | CASSSRMDTEAFF
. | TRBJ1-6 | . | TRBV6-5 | TGTGCCATCAGTGAGTCGACGGTGGGCTCACCCCTCCACTTT | CAISESTVGSPLHF
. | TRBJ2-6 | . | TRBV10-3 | TGTGCCGGCTTTGGCCGTACGGAGGAGGTCTCCGGGGCCAACGTCCTGACTTTC | CAGFGRTEEVSGANVLTF
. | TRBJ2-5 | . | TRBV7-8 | TGTGCCAGCAGAGTAGGCAGGCAAGAGACCCAGTACTTC | CASRVGRQETQYF
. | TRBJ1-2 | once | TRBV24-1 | TGTGCCACCAGTGATCCCCCAGGGGTCGGGGGGGAATCTCGGTCTAACTATGGCTACACCTTC | CATSDPPGVGGESRSNYGYTF
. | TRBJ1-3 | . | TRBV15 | TGTGCCACCAGCGTCCGACGGGACTCTGGAAACACCATATATTTT | CATSVRRDSGNTIYF
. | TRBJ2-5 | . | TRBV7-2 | TGTGCCAGCAGTTTAGCCCGAGCGGGCGCGCAAGAGACCCAGTACTTC | CASSLARAGAQETQYF
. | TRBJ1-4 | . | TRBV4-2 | TGTGCCAGCAGCCAAGAGCCTCACAGGGCTACTAATGAAAAACTGTTTTTT | CASSQEPHRATNEKLFF
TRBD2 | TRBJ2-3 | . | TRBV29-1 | TGCAGCGTTGTGAGGACTAGCGGCACAGATACGCAGTATTTT | CSVVRTSGTDTQYF
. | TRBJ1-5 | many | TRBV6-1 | TGTGCCAGCAGCCCACAGGGAAGCGGCAATCAGCCCCAGCATTTT | CASSPQGSGNQPQHF
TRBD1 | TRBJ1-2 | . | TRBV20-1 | TGCAGTGCTAGGGAAACAGGGGACGATGGCTACACCTTC | CSARETGDDGYTF
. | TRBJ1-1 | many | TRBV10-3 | TGTGCCATCAGTGAAGGGACCCTAGTGAACACTGAAGCTTTCTTT | CAISEGTLVNTEAFF
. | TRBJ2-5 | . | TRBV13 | TGTGCCAGCAGATGGAGGCCGCCACAAGAGACCCAGTACTTC | CASRWRPPQETQYF
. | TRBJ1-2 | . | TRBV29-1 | TGCAGCGTTGAAGGGGGCCTTATTCCCTTC | CSVEGGLIPF
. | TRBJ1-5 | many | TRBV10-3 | TGTGCCATCAGTGTTAGTCTAAGGGATCAGCCCCAGCATTTT | CAISVSLRDQPQHF
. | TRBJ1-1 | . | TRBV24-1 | TGTGCTAAATTCGGACAGCCTGAAGCTTTCTTT | CAKFGQPEAFF
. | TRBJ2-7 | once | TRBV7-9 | TGTGCCAGCAGCCTAGAGTACCAGGGCCTGGCCTACGAGCAGTACTTC | CASSLEYQGLAYEQYF
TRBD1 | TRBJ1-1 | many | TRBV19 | TGTGCCAGTAGTACAGGACAGGGGAGTACTGAAGCTTTCTTT | CASSTGQGSTEAFF
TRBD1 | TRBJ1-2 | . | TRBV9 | TGTGCCAGCAGCGGAAGACAGGGAGGCTATGGCTACACCTTC | CASSGRQGGYGYTF
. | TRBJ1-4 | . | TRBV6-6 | TGTGCCAGCAGGCCCCCGCTCGAAAAACTGTTTTTT | CASRPPLEKLFF
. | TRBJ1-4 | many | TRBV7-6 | TGTGCTCCCCCAAAGGCTAATGAAAAACTGTTTTTT | CAPPKANEKLFF
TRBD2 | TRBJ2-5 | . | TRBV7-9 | TGTGCCAGCAGCCGGGAGGACCGGAGGACGGAGAAAGAGACCCAGTACTTC | CASSREDRRTEKETQYF
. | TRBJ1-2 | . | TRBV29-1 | TGCAGCGTTGAAGGAGTCGCGGAGGGAACGTATGGCTACACCTTC | CSVEGVAEGTYGYTF
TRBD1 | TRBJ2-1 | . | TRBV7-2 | TGTGCCAGCAGTCCAACAGGGGGTACGTCCTACAATGAGCAGTTCTTC | CASSPTGGTSYNEQFF
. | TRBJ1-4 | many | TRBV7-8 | TGTGCCAGCAGCCGTCCGAGGGAAAAACTGTTTTTT | CASSRPREKLFF
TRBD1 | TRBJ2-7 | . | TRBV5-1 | TGCGCCAGCAGCTTGGTTGGGACAGGGGGCGAGCAGTACTTC | CASSLVGTGGEQYF
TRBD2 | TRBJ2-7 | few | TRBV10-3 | TGTGCCAGCAGTTACTCGAGTGAAGGGAGGGCCTCGCTCGGCGAGCAGTACTTC | CASSYSSEGRASLGEQYF
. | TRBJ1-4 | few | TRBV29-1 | TGCAGCGTTGCTTTCGAATATGAAAAACTGTTTTTT | CSVAFEYEKLFF
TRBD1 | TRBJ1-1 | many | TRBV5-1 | TGCGCCAGCAGCCCGGGACAGGGCTCAGCTTTCTTT | CASSPGQGSAFF
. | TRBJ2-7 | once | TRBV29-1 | TGCAGCGTAAATAGCGCCCGTGACGAGCAGTACTTC | CSVNSARDEQYF
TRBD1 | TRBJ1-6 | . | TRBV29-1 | TGCAGCGTTCGGACAGGGGGCCTTTACTCACCCCTCCACTTT | CSVRTGGLYSPLHF
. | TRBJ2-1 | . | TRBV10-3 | TGTGCCATCAGTGAGTCGAATGGAGATATAAATGAGCAGTTCTTC | CAISESNGDINEQFF
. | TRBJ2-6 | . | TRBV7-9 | TGTGCCAGCAGCTTAGTCGTGACAGGGGCCAACGTCCTGACTTTC | CASSLVVTGANVLTF
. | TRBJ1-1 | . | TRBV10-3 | TGTGCCATCAGTGATCGTGGGTACGACGAAGCTTTCTTT | CAISDRGYDEAFF
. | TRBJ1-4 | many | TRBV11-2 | TGTGCCAGCAGTCGACTACAGGGACCTAATGAAAAACTGTTTTTT | CASSRLQGPNEKLFF
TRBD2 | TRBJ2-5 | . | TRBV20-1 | TGCAGTGCTCCCCCGGCTAGCGGGTTCCAAGAGACCCAGTACTTC | CSAPPASGFQETQYF
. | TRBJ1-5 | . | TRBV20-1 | TGCAGTGCCGAACGTGGAAATCAGCCCCAGCATTTT | CSAERGNQPQHF
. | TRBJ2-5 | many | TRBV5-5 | TGTGCCAGCAGCTTGGGCCCCGCGCAAGAGACCCAGTACTTC | CASSLGPAQETQYF
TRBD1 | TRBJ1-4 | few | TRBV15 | TGTGCCACCAGCACCGAGACAGGGTCGGATGAAAAACTGTTTTTT | CATSTETGSDEKLFF
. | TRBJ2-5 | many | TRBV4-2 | TGTGCCAGCAGCCAAGTATTTGGCAGGGGAGAGACCCAGTACTTC | CASSQVFGRGETQYF
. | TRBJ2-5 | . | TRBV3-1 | TGTGCCAGCAGCCGAACCACCGGGACTGCCTTC | CASSRTTGTAF
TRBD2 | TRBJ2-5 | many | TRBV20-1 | TGCAGTGCTAGACCCGGAGCGGGGGAGACCCAGTACTTC | CSARPGAGETQYF
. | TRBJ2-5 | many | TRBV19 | TGTGCCAGTTTCCTCCCGGGACTGGGAGAGACCCAGTACTTC | CASFLPGLGETQYF
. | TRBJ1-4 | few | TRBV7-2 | TGTGCCAGCAGCTGGGACCAAGGAGCCGAAAAACTGTTTTTT | CASSWDQGAEKLFF